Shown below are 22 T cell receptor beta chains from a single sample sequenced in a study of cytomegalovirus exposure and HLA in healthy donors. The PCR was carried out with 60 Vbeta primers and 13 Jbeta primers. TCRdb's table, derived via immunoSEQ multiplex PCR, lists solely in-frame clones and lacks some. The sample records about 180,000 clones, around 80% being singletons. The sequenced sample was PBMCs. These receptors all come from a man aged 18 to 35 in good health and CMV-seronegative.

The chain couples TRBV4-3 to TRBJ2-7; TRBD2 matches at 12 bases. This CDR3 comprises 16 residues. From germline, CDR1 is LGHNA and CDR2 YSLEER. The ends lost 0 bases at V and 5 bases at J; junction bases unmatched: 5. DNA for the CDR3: TGCGCCAGCAGCCAAGAGCTACTAGCGGGAGGCCACGAGCAGTACTTC. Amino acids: CASSQELLAGGHEQYF.

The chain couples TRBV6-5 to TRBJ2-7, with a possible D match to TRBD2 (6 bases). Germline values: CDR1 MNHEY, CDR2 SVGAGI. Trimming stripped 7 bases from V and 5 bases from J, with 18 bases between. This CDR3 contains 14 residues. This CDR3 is CASTLLAGGNEQYF. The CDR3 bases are TGTGCCAGCACATTGCTCGCCGGAGGGAACGAGCAGTACTTC.

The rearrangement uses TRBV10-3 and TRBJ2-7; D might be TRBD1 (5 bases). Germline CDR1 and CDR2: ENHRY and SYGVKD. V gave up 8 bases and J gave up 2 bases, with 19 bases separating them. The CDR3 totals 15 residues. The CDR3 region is CAIGKDTTAAYEQYF. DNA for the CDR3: TGTGCCATCGGGAAGGACACGACGGCGGCCTACGAGCAGTACTTC.

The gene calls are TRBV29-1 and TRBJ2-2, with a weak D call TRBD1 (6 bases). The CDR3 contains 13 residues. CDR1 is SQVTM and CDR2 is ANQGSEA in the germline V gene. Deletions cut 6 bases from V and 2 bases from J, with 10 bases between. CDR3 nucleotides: TGCAGCGTCCCACAGGGTAACACCGGGGAGCTGTTTTTT. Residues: CSVPQGNTGELFF.

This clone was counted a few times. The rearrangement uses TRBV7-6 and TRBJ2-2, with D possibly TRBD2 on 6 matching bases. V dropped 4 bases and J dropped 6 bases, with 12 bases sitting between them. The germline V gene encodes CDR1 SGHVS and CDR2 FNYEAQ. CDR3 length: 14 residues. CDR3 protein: CASSSGTLPGELFF. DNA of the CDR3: TGTGCCAGCAGCTCCGGGACTCTCCCCGGGGAGCTGTTTTTT.

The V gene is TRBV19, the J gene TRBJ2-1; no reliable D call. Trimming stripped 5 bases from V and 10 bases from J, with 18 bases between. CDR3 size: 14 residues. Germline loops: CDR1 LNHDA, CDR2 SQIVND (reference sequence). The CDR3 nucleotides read TGTGCCAGTAGTCCCCCCCCTCCAGAAGTGGAGCAGTTCTTC. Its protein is CASSPPPPEVEQFF.

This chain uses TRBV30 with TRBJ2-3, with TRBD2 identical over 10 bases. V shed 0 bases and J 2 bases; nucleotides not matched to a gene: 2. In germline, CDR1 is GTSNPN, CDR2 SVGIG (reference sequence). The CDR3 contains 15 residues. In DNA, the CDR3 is TGTGCCTGGAGTGTACTAGCGGGGAACACAGATACGCAGTATTTT. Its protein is CAWSVLAGNTDTQYF.

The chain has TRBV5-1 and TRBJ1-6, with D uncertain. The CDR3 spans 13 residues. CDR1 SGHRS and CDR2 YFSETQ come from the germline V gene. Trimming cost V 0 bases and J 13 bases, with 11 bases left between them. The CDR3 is CASSLGPTSPLHF. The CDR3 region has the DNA TGCGCCAGCAGCTTGGGACCGACAAGTCCCCTCCACTTT.

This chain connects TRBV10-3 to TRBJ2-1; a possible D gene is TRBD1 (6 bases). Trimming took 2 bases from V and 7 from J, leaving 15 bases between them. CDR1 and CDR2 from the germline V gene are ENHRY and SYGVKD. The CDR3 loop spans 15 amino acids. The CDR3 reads CAISETTGIKNEQFF. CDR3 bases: TGTGCCATCAGTGAGACCACAGGGATAAAGAATGAGCAGTTCTTC.

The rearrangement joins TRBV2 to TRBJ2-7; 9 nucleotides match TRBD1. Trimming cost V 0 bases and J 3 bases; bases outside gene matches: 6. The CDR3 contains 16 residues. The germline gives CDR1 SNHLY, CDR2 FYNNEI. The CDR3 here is CASSEAPGQGIYEQYF. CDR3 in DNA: TGTGCCAGCAGTGAAGCGCCGGGACAGGGAATCTACGAGCAGTACTTC. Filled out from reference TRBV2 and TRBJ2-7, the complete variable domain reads EPEVTQTPSHQVTQMGQEVILRCVPISNHLYFYWYRQILGQKVEFLVSFYNNEISEKSEIFDDQFSVERPDGSNFTLKIRSTKLEDSAMYFCASSEAPGQGIYEQYFGPGTRLTVT.

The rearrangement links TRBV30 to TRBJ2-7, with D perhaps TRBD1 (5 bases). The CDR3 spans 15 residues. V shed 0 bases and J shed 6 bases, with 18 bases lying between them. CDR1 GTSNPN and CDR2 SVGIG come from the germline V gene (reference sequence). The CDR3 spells CAWSVKDYRSREQYF. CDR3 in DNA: TGTGCCTGGAGTGTAAAGGATTACAGGTCCCGCGAGCAGTACTTC.

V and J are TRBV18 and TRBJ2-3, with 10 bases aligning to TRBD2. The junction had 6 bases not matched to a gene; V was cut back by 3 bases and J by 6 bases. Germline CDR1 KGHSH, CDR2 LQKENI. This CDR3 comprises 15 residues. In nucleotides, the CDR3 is TGTGCCAGCTCACCCTATGGGACTAGCGAGGATACGCAGTATTTT. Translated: CASSPYGTSEDTQYF. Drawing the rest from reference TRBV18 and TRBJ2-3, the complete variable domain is NAGVMQNPRHLVRRRGQEARLRCSPMKGHSHVYWYRQLPEEGLKFMVYLQKENIIDESGMPKERFSAEFPKEGPSILRIQQVVRGDSAAYFCASSPYGTSEDTQYFGPGTRLTVL.

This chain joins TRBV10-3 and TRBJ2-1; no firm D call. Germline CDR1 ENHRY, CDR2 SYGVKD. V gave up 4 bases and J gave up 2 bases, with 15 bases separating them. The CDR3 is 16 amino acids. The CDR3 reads CAISGFASVTYNEQFF. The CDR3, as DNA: TGTGCCATCAGTGGCTTCGCGAGCGTCACCTACAATGAGCAGTTCTTC.

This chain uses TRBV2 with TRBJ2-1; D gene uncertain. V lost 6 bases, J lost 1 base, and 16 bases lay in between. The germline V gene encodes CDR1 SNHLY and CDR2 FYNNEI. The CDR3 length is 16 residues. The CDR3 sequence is CASRRKFDGSYNEQFF. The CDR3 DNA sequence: TGTGCCAGCAGGAGGAAGTTTGACGGATCCTACAATGAGCAGTTCTTC.

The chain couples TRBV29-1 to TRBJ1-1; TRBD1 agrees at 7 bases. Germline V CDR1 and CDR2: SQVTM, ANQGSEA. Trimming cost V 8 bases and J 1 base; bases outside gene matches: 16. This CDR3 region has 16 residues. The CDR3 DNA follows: TGCAGCTCCCCTGGACAGGTCGATGGGGCGAACACTGAAGCTTTCTTT. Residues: CSSPGQVDGANTEAFF.

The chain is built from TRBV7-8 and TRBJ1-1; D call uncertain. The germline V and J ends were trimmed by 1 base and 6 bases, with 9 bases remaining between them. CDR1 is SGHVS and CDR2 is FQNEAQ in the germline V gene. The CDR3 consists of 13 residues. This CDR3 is CASSLGRVAEAFF. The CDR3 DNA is TGTGCCAGCAGCTTAGGGCGGGTTGCTGAAGCTTTCTTT.

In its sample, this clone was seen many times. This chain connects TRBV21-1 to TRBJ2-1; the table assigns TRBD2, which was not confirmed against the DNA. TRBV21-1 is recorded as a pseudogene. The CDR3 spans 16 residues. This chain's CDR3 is CASSKAGLASSNEQFF. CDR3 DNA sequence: TGTGCCAGCAGCAAAGCAGGCTTAGCTTCTTCGAATGAGCAGTTCTTC.

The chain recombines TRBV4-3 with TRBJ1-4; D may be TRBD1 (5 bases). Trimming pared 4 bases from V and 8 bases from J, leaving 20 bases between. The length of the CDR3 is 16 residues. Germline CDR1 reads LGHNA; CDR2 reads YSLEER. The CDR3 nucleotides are TGCGCCAGCAGCCCAACATTCCAGGGAAGAGGAGAAAAACTGTTTTTT. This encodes CASSPTFQGRGEKLFF.

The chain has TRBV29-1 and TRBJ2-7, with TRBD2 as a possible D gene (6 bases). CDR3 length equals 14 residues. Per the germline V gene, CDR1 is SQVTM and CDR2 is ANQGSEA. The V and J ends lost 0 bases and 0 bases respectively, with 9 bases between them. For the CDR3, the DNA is TGCAGCGTTGAAGATCGGGGGAGCTCCTACGAGCAGTACTTC. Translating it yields CSVEDRGSSYEQYF.

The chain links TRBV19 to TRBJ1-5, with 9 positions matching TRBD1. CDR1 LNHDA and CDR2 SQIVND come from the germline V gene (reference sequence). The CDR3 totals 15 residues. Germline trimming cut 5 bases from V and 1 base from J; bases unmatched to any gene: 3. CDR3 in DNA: TGTGCCAGTAGTCAAGGGACAGGGAGCAATCAGCCCCAGCATTTT. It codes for CASSQGTGSNQPQHF. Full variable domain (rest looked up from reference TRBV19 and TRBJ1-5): DGGITQSPKYLFRKEGQNVTLSCEQNLNHDAMYWYRQDPGQGLRLIYYSQIVNDFQKGDIAEGYSVSREKKESFPLTVTSAQKNPTAFYLCASSQGTGSNQPQHFGDGTRLSIL.

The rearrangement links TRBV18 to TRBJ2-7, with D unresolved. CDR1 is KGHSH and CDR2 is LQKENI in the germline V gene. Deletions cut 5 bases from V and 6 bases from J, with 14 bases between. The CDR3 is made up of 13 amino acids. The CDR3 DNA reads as TGTGCCAGCTCATCCTATGATCCTGGCGAGCAGTACTTC. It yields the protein CASSSYDPGEQYF.

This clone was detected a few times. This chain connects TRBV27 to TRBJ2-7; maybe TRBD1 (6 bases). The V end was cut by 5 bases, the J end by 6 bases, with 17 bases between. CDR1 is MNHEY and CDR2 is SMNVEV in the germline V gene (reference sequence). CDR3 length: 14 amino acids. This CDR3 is CASSPRQVVSEQYF. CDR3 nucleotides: TGTGCCAGCAGTCCTAGACAGGTTGTGAGCGAGCAGTACTTC.